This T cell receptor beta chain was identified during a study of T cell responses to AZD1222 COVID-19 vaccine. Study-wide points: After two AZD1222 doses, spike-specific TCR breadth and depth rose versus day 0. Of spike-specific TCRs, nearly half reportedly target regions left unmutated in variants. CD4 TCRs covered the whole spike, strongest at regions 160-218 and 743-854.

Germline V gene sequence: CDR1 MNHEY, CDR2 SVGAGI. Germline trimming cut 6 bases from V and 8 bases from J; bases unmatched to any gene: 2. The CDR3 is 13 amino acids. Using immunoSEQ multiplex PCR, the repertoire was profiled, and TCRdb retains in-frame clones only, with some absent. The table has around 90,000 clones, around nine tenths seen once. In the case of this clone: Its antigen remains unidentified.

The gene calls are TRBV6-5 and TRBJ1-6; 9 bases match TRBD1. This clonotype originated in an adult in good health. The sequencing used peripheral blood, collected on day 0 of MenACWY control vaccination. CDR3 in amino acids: CASRTGGDSPLHF. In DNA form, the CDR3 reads TGTGCCAGCAGGACAGGGGGGGATTCACCCCTCCACTTT.